Listed here are 16 T cell receptor beta chains from one sample, sequenced in a study of blood T cell repertoires in COVID-19. Measured with immunoSEQ multiplex PCR; TCRdb has only the in-frame clones, and not every one. The sample contains tens of thousands of clones, about 73% of which appear only once. Input material: peripheral blood. The source of these receptors is a man aged 50-59 years with active or convalescent COVID-19.

J is TRBJ2-7 and V is TRBV6-5; D ambiguous. Looked up from germline, CDR1 is MNHEY and CDR2 is SVGAGI. V was trimmed by 9 bases and J by 0 bases, leaving 15 bases between them. The CDR3 loop spans 14 amino acids. CDR3 sequence reads: CASKQSPSSYEQYF. CDR3 in DNA: TGTGCCAGTAAACAGAGCCCCAGCTCCTACGAGCAGTACTTC.

V and J are TRBV24-1 and TRBJ2-3, with TRBD1 identical over 10 bases. The germline gives CDR1 KGHDR, CDR2 SFDVKD. With 3 bases clipped from V and 4 bases from J, the junction kept 6 bases outside the gene matches. The CDR3 covers 16 residues. CDR3 nucleotides: TGTGCCACCAGTGATCCCTCCGGGACAGGGGCAGATACGCAGTATTTT. It encodes CATSDPSGTGADTQYF.

This clone was found a few times. The chain combines TRBV3-1 (or the pseudogene TRBV3-2) with TRBJ1-5, with 7 nucleotides matching TRBD1. The CDR3 contains 15 residues. Per the germline V gene, CDR1 is LGHDT and CDR2 is YNNKEL (reference sequence). J gave up 4 bases and V 0 bases, and 3 bases lay outside the gene matches. CDR3 DNA sequence: TGTGCCAGCAGCCAAGATGGGACAGTTAATCAGCCCCAGCATTTT. The encoded protein is CASSQDGTVNQPQHF.

The chain carries TRBV10-3 and TRBJ2-1; 8 positions match TRBD2. This CDR3 is 15 amino acids long. Per germline, CDR1 ENHRY and CDR2 SYGVKD. V was clipped by 6 bases and J by 10 bases; unmatched bases: 14. Written as DNA, the CDR3 is TGTGCCATCAGGGAACTAGGCGGGGGGTCCGAGGAGCAGTTCTTC. It encodes CAIRELGGGSEEQFF.

The chain is built from TRBV7-2 and TRBJ2-7; a possible D gene is TRBD2 (5 bases). With 5 bases removed from V and 5 bases from J, the gap between germline ends came to 16 bases. CDR1 and CDR2 from the germline V gene are SGHTA and FQGNSA. The CDR3 sequence is 14 residues long. The CDR3 is CASSQPSSTHEQYF. The CDR3 nucleotides are TGTGCCAGCAGCCAGCCCTCTAGCACCCACGAGCAGTACTTC.

V and J are TRBV7-6 and TRBJ1-5; D uncertain. The CDR3 contains 13 residues. The V end was cut by 2 bases, the J end by 3 bases, with 5 bases between. CDR1 SGHVS and CDR2 FNYEAQ come from the germline V gene. The CDR3, as DNA: TGTGCCAGCAGCTTAAACATCAATCAGCCCCAGCATTTT. This sequence encodes CASSLNINQPQHF.

V and J are TRBV18 and TRBJ2-3; D is perhaps TRBD1 (5 bases). V was shortened by 4 bases and J by 5 bases, with 13 bases between the two germline ends. This CDR3 is built from 14 residues. Germline V gives CDR1 KGHSH, CDR2 LQKENI. CDR3 sequence: CASSQLRDGDTQYF. DNA for the CDR3: TGTGCCAGCTCACAACTCAGGGATGGAGATACGCAGTATTTT.

The chain is built from TRBV3-1 (or the pseudogene TRBV3-2) and TRBJ1-2; 8 bases are a match to TRBD1. Germline CDR1 LGHDT, CDR2 YNNKEL (reference sequence). CDR3 length equals 14 residues. V shed 5 bases, J shed 4 bases, and the junction held 6 bases outside the gene matches. The CDR3 DNA reads TGTGCCAGCAGCTCTACAGGGGGGAGCTATGGCTACACCTTC. It specifies CASSSTGGSYGYTF.

The chain joins TRBV7-9 to TRBJ1-2; D not certain. The V gene's germline CDR1 is SEHNR and CDR2 FQNEAQ (reference sequence). This CDR3 is 12 amino acids long. V was shortened by 1 base and J by 5 bases, with 5 bases between the two germline ends. The DNA of the CDR3 is TGTGCCAGCAGCTTAGGAGCTTATGGCTACACCTTC. Translated: CASSLGAYGYTF.

The chain recombines TRBV5-4 with TRBJ1-1; D unclear. Germline V gives CDR1 SGHNT, CDR2 YYREEE (reference sequence). V was pared by 2 bases and J by 6 bases, with 11 bases between. The CDR3 consists of 13 residues. For the CDR3, the DNA is TGTGCCAGCAGCTTTGCCGGCGAGGCTGAAGCTTTCTTT. Translated: CASSFAGEAEAFF. Combining the CDR3 with reference TRBV5-4 and TRBJ1-1 gives the whole variable domain ETGVTQSPTHLIKTRGQQVTLRCSSQSGHNTVSWYQQALGQGPQFIFQYYREEENGRGNFPPRFSGLQFPNYSSELNVNALELDDSALYLCASSFAGEAEAFFGQGTRLTVV.

The chain has TRBV6-5 and TRBJ1-1, with D possibly matching TRBD1 (6 bases). Trimming stripped 6 bases from V and 8 bases from J, with 16 bases between. In germline, CDR1 is MNHEY, CDR2 SVGAGI. The CDR3 length is 13 residues. CDR3 protein: CASSTGQFGEAFF. As DNA, the CDR3 is TGTGCCAGCAGCACCGGACAGTTTGGGGAAGCTTTCTTT.

The rearrangement joins TRBV28 to TRBJ1-3; 9 nucleotides line up with TRBD1. This CDR3 is 14 amino acids long. V lost 4 bases and J lost 5; bases outside the gene matches: 3. Germline V lookup: CDR1 MDHEN, CDR2 SYDVKM. For the CDR3, the DNA is TGTGCCAGCAGTTCCGGGACAGGGAGAAACACCATATATTTT. Translation gives CASSSGTGRNTIYF.

This clone was found once. The CDR3 DNA is TGTGCCAGCAGTTTGCGACAGGGAGGAAACATTCAGTACTTC. The encoded protein is CASSLRQGGNIQYF. This chain joins TRBV28 and TRBJ2-4, with D possibly matching TRBD1 (7 bases). Trimming shortened V by 3 bases and J by 6 bases, and 12 bases separated the two germline ends. Germline V CDR1 and CDR2: MDHEN, SYDVKM. This CDR3 has 14 residues.

The chain recombines TRBV10-2 with TRBJ1-5; tentatively, D is TRBD1 (5 bases). V shed 8 bases and J shed 4 bases, with 12 bases lying between them. CDR3 length: 13 residues. CDR1 WSHSY and CDR2 SAAADI come from the germline V gene. CDR3 coding DNA: TGCGCCAGCCAAGGGCAGGGTAATCAGCCCCAGCATTTT. It encodes CASQGQGNQPQHF.

V is TRBV15 and J is TRBJ1-1; D possibly corresponds to TRBD1 (5 bases). The CDR3 length is 14 residues. With 1 base removed from V and 8 bases from J, the gap between germline ends came to 14 bases. Germline lookup yields CDR1 LNHNV and CDR2 YYDKDF (reference sequence). CDR3 bases: TGTGCCACCAGCAGAGCTCGGGGGGTTTGGGAAGCTTTCTTT. Its protein product is CATSRARGVWEAFF.

The gene calls are TRBV5-1 and TRBJ1-5, with D possibly matching TRBD1 (6 bases). Trimming removed 3 bases at V and 3 bases at J, with 13 bases between. Germline V CDR1 and CDR2: SGHRS, YFSETQ. The CDR3 loop spans 15 amino acids. The CDR3 bases are TGCGCCAGCAGCTCGTGGACAGTCCCCAATCAGCCCCAGCATTTT. This gives the protein CASSSWTVPNQPQHF.